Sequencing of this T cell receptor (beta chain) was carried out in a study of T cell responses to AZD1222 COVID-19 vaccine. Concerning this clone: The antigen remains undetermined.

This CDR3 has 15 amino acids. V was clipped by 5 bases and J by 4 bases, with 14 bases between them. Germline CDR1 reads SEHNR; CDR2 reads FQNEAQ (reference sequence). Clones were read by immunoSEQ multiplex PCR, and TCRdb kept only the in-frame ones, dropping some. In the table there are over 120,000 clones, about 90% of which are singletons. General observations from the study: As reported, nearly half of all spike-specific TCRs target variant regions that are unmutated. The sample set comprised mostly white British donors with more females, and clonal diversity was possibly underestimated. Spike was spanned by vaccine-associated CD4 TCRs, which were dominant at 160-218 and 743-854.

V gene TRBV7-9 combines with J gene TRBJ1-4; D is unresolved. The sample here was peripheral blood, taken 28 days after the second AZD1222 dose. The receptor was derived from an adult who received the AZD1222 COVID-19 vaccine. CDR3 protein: CASSPTGNFNEKLFF. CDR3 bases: TGTGCCAGCAGCCCGACGGGGAACTTTAATGAAAAACTGTTTTTT.